Described below is a single TCR beta chain sequence and its context. Its target is not known. Germline V CDR1 and CDR2: SGHRS, YFSETQ. V dropped 1 base and J dropped 6 bases, with 14 bases sitting between them. The CDR3 extends over 14 amino acids. This entry comes from a study of cytomegalovirus exposure and HLA in healthy donors. General study results and limits: In vitro confirmation showed a few CMV-associated chains to be CMV antigen specific. Cytomegalovirus association was listed for about 150 TCR beta chains. With later analysis, a missense DCLRE1C variant became linked to TCR beta V- and J-gene trimming. Owing to their indistinguishability, certain V segments, notably TRBV6-2 and TRBV6-3, were excluded.

PCR was performed using 60 Vbeta and 13 Jbeta primers. The assay was immunoSEQ multiplex PCR, and TCRdb's table has in-frame clones only and misses some. The sample gives some 140,000 clones, roughly three quarters of which show up once; under 2.5% is in the top ten. The sequenced material came from PBMCs. The chain carries TRBV5-1 and TRBJ2-7; D may be TRBD2 (7 bases). This sequence was found in a man younger than 40 in good health and CMV-seronegative. CDR3 in DNA: TGCGCCAGCAGCTTGAGGGGGGAGGGCGGCGAGCAGTACTTC. Its protein product is CASSLRGEGGEQYF. Based on the CDR3 plus reference TRBV5-1 and TRBJ2-7, the full variable domain is KAGVTQTPRYLIKTRGQQVTLSCSPISGHRSVSWYQQTPGQGLQFLFEYFSETQRNKGNFPGRFSGRQFSNSRSEMNVSTLELGDSALYLCASSLRGEGGEQYFGPGTRLTVT.